The next 10 T cell receptor beta chains were all read from a single sample in a study of cytomegalovirus exposure and HLA in healthy donors. The PCR employed 60 Vbeta primers together with 13 Jbeta primers. The table came from immunoSEQ multiplex PCR; TCRdb's copy has only in-frame clones and leaves some out. Among under 150,000 clones listed, more than 75% were seen once. The specimen sequenced was PBMCs. These receptors were taken from a middle-aged woman in good health and CMV-seropositive.

The rearrangement links TRBV27 to TRBJ2-1, with 8 nucleotides matching TRBD2. Looked up from germline, CDR1 is MNHEY and CDR2 is SMNVEV (reference sequence). The CDR3 extends over 17 amino acids. V shed 3 bases and J 6 bases; nucleotides not matched to a gene: 13. The CDR3 DNA follows: TGTGCCAGCAGTTTCGACTTACTAGCGGCCACGTCCAATGAGCAGTTCTTC. Translation: CASSFDLLAATSNEQFF.

Concerning this clone: Other DNA sequences of this sample code for an identical CDR3. The chain employs TRBV7-2 and TRBJ2-7; 9 nucleotides align to TRBD1. Trimming took 2 bases from V and 4 from J; bases not matched to a gene: 6. The V gene's germline CDR1 is SGHTA and CDR2 FQGNSA. The CDR3 runs 15 residues. CDR3 coding DNA: TGTGCCAGCAGCTTAAGTTTCGGACAGGGGTACGAGCAGTACTTC. It is translated as CASSLSFGQGYEQYF.

The CDR3 coding sequence is TGTGCCAGCAGTTTACCTGACTTCATTTACGAGCAGTACTTC. This gives the protein CASSLPDFIYEQYF. The chain uses TRBV28 and TRBJ2-7; D unresolved. CDR1 is MDHEN and CDR2 is SYDVKM in the germline V gene. V was clipped by 2 bases and J by 4 bases, with 12 bases between them. This CDR3 is built from 14 residues.

CDR3 sequence reads: CASSLVQGSYNEQFF. CDR3 in DNA: TGCGCCAGCAGCTTGGTCCAGGGATCCTACAATGAGCAGTTCTTC. The chain has TRBV5-1 and TRBJ2-1; D possibly corresponds to TRBD1 (5 bases). This CDR3 has 15 amino acids. Germline-derived CDR1 and CDR2 are SGHRS and YFSETQ. Trimming stripped 0 bases from V and 1 base from J, with 8 bases between.

J is TRBJ2-7 and V is TRBV6-6, with unresolved D. Trimming stripped 2 bases from V and 0 bases from J, with 8 bases between. Germline loops: CDR1 MNHNY, CDR2 SVGAGI (reference sequence). The CDR3 has 14 residues. The CDR3 sequence: CASSYGRNSYEQYF. The CDR3 bases are TGTGCCAGCAGTTACGGCAGGAACTCCTACGAGCAGTACTTC.

This chain uses TRBV19 with TRBJ2-1; 10 bases match TRBD2. Germline CDR1 reads LNHDA; CDR2 reads SQIVND (reference sequence). V lost 5 bases, J lost 5 bases, and 3 bases stayed unmatched. The CDR3 extends over 14 amino acids. The CDR3 DNA reads as TGTGCCAGTAGTCTAGCGGGAGCCAACAATGAGCAGTTCTTC. Amino acid sequence: CASSLAGANNEQFF.

Written as DNA, the CDR3 is TGTGCCAGCAGTTCATTTACAGGGATTGGCTACGAGCAGTACTTC. As protein: CASSSFTGIGYEQYF. The V call is TRBV28, the J call TRBJ2-5; the D gene is possibly TRBD1 (6 bases). The J call is uncertain, as TRBJ2-7 better fits the DNA end. Germline V gene sequence: CDR1 MDHEN, CDR2 SYDVKM. The CDR3 length is 15 residues.

The genes are TRBV4-2 and TRBJ2-1; 11 bases are shared with TRBD2. The CDR3 runs to 15 residues. Germline values: CDR1 LGHNA, CDR2 YNFKEQ. V shed 0 bases, J shed 9 bases, and the junction held 4 bases outside the gene matches. The CDR3 region is CASSQELAGGGEQFF. The CDR3 DNA sequence: TGTGCCAGCAGCCAAGAATTAGCGGGAGGGGGTGAGCAGTTCTTC.

The chain has TRBV11-3 and TRBJ2-7; tentatively, D is TRBD2 (6 bases). CDR3 length: 15 amino acids. Germline CDR1 and CDR2: SGHNT and YENEEA. Trimming stripped 1 base from V and 4 bases from J, with 14 bases between. The DNA of the CDR3 is TGTGCCAGCAGCTTAGTTTCGGGAGACCAATACGAGCAGTACTTC. It specifies CASSLVSGDQYEQYF.

The V call is TRBV7-3, the J call TRBJ1-1; no reliable D call. The V gene's germline CDR1 is SGHTA and CDR2 FQGTGA. The CDR3 contains 13 residues. Trimming left V 3 bases short and J 0 bases short, with 5 bases between. CDR3 amino acids: CASSLQVNTEAFF. As DNA, the CDR3 is TGTGCCAGCAGCTTGCAGGTGAACACTGAAGCTTTCTTT.